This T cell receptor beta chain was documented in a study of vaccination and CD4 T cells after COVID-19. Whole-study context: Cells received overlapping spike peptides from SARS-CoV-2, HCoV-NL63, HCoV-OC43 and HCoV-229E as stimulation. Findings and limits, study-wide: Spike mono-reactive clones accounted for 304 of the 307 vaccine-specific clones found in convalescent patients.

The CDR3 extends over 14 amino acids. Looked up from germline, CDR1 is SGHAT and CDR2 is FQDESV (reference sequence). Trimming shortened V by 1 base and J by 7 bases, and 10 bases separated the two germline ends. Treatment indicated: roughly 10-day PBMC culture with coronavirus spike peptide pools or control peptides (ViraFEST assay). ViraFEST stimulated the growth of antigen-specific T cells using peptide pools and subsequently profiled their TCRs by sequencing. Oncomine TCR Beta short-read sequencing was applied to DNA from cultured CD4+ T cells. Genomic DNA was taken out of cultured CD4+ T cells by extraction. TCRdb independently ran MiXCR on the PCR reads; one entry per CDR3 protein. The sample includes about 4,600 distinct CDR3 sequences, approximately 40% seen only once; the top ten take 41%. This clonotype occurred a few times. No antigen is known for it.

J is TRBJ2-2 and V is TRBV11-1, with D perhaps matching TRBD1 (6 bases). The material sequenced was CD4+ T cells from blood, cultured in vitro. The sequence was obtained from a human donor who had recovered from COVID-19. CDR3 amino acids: CASSLVGALGELFF. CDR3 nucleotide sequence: TGTGCCAGCAGCTTAGTGGGGGCACTCGGGGAGCTGTTTTTT. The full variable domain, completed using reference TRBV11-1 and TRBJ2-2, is EAEVAQSPRYKITEKSQAVAFWCDPISGHATLYWYRQILGQGPELLVQFQDESVVDDSQLPKDRFSAERLKGVDSTLKIQPAELGDSAMYLCASSLVGALGELFFGEGSRLTVL.